The rows below give T cell receptor beta chains drawn from one sample of a study of T-cell reconstitution after alpha-beta-depleted transplantation in children. TCRdb independently ran MiXCR on the PCR reads; one entry per CDR3 protein. The sample contains about a million distinct CDR3 sequences, roughly 29% of which appear only once. The sample was PBMCs, mostly from graft donor cells, taken 360 days after TCRalphabeta/CD19-depleted stem cell transplant. These receptors were collected from a boy under three years old who had a stem cell transplant for SCID, so the T cells may come from the graft donor. The CDR3 runs from the conserved cysteine through the conserved F or W. A D gene is named only where the DNA matches it firmly. Not every row has a clone size; where given, it reads once, few, many or a size class.

TRBJ1-3 once TRBV4-1 TRBD1 TGCGCCAGCAGCCAACCGGACAGGTTAAACACCATATATTTT CASSQPDRLNTIYF
TRBJ2-6 NA TRBV28 NA TGTGCCAGCAGTCACGGGGCTGGGGCCAACGTCCTGACTTTC CASSHGAGANVLTF
TRBJ2-1 NA TRBV20-1 NA TGCAGTGCTGCACAATGGGGGGGGCCGAACAATGAGCAGTTCTTC CSAAQWGGPNNEQFF
TRBJ1-1 NA TRBV2 NA TGTGCCAGCAGGGGGGGGTCCGCCGCTTTCTTT CASRGGSAAFF
TRBJ1-4 few TRBV7-9 NA TGTGCCAGCAGCGGCCGGGGTCACGTAAATGAAAAACTGTTTTTT CASSGRGHVNEKLFF
TRBJ2-3 few TRBV20-1 NA TGCAGTGCGCGCGGTCGAGCTTTAGATACGCAGTATTTT CSARGRALDTQYF
TRBJ2-7 few TRBV9 NA TGTGCCAGCAGCGTAGGTCAGGCTACCTCCTACGAGCAGTACTTC CASSVGQATSYEQYF
TRBJ2-7 NA TRBV20-1 NA TGCAGTGCTGCCTACGGGCCGAAGGGCACCTACGAGCAGTACTTC CSAAYGPKGTYEQYF
TRBJ2-3 NA TRBV20-1 TRBD2 TGCAGTGCTGGTGGACTAGCGGGGCTAATGACAGATACGCAGTATTTT CSAGGLAGLMTDTQYF
TRBJ2-3 NA TRBV7-2 NA TGTGCCAGCAGCTTAGGGGGGGCCGGATTAGATACGCAGTATTTT CASSLGGAGLDTQYF
TRBJ2-1 few TRBV3-1 TRBD2 TGTGCCAGCAGCCAAGGCCGGACTAGCGTACGGGGCAATGAGCAGTTCTTC CASSQGRTSVRGNEQFF
TRBJ1-5 NA TRBV4-2 NA TGTGCCAGCAGCCAACCAGTACCAGGGGAAGGGCAGCCCCAGCATTTT CASSQPVPGEGQPQHF
TRBJ2-2 many TRBV20-1 NA TGCAGTGCTGACGGGACGGCAGGGTCCGGGGAGCTGTTTTTT CSADGTAGSGELFF
TRBJ1-1 NA TRBV10-3 NA TGTGCCATCGGTGAGCAACGGGACGGTAACACTGAAGCTTTCTTT CAIGEQRDGNTEAFF
TRBJ2-1 NA TRBV9 TRBD1 TGTGCCAGCAGCGTCCGGACAGGGCTGAATGAGCAGTTCTTC CASSVRTGLNEQFF
TRBJ2-1 few TRBV12-3/TRBV12-4 TRBD2 TGTGCCAGCAGTTTTGTTACGGGGGGGATTTACAATGAGCAGTTCTTC CASSFVTGGIYNEQFF
TRBJ1-2 NA TRBV15 NA TGTGCCACCAGCAACTCCCGACAAGGGGTTAACTATGGCTACACCTTC CATSNSRQGVNYGYTF
TRBJ2-7 few TRBV5-1 TRBD1 TGCGCCAGCAGCAGCCGGGACAGGGATAGTGGCGAGCAGTACTTC CASSSRDRDSGEQYF
TRBJ1-1 few TRBV6-1 NA TGTGCCATCTATGGGCGGTGGAACACTGAAGCTTTCTTT CAIYGRWNTEAFF
TRBJ2-1 NA TRBV9 NA TGTGCCAGCAGCGTAGGTCCCGGGGGATACAATGAGCAGTTCTTC CASSVGPGGYNEQFF
TRBJ2-7 NA TRBV27 TRBD2 TGTGCCAGCAGTCCCCAGCGGGGCGTTTCCTACGAGCAGTACTTC CASSPQRGVSYEQYF
TRBJ2-7 NA TRBV27 TRBD1 TGTGCCAGCAGTTCATCTAGGGGCCGGACAGGGAAGAGGTACGAGCAGTACTTC CASSSSRGRTGKRYEQYF
TRBJ1-1 few TRBV6-1 NA TGTGCCAGCAAACCTTCGATCGTCAACACTGAAGCTTTCTTT CASKPSIVNTEAFF
TRBJ2-5 few TRBV3-1 TRBD2 TGTGCCAGCAGCCAGCGGGGGGCCTTAGAGACCCAGTACTTC CASSQRGALETQYF
TRBJ1-5 few TRBV11-2 NA TGTGCCAGCAGCTTAGAGTCCGGCAGGAACAGTAATCAGCCCCAGCATTTT CASSLESGRNSNQPQHF
TRBJ2-7 NA TRBV4-1 NA TGCGCCAGCAGCCAAGATCCCCTCAGGGAGCGGGCCTACGAGCAGTACTTC CASSQDPLRERAYEQYF
TRBJ1-5 few TRBV25-1 NA TGTGCCAGCAGTCCCCGAGAAGGCTCCAATCAGCCCCAGCATTTT CASSPREGSNQPQHF
TRBJ1-4 NA TRBV4-3 NA TGCGCCAGCAGCCAGAACAGGGAGGATCAGAAAAAACTGTTTTTT CASSQNREDQKKLFF
TRBJ1-2 NA TRBV20-1 NA TGCAGCGCGACTACAGGTTCTGGATGGGGCTACACCTTC CSATTGSGWGYTF
TRBJ1-5 NA TRBV28 NA TGTGCCAGCAGGCGGGACAACTACAATCAGCCCCAGCATTTT CASRRDNYNQPQHF
TRBJ2-1 few TRBV10-3 TRBD1 TGTGCCATCAGGGGAGGACAGGGCAATGAGCAGTTCTTC CAIRGGQGNEQFF
TRBJ2-1 NA TRBV5-1 NA TGCGCCAGCAGCTTCCCGGAGGTCAGCTCCTACAATGAGCAGTTCTTC CASSFPEVSSYNEQFF